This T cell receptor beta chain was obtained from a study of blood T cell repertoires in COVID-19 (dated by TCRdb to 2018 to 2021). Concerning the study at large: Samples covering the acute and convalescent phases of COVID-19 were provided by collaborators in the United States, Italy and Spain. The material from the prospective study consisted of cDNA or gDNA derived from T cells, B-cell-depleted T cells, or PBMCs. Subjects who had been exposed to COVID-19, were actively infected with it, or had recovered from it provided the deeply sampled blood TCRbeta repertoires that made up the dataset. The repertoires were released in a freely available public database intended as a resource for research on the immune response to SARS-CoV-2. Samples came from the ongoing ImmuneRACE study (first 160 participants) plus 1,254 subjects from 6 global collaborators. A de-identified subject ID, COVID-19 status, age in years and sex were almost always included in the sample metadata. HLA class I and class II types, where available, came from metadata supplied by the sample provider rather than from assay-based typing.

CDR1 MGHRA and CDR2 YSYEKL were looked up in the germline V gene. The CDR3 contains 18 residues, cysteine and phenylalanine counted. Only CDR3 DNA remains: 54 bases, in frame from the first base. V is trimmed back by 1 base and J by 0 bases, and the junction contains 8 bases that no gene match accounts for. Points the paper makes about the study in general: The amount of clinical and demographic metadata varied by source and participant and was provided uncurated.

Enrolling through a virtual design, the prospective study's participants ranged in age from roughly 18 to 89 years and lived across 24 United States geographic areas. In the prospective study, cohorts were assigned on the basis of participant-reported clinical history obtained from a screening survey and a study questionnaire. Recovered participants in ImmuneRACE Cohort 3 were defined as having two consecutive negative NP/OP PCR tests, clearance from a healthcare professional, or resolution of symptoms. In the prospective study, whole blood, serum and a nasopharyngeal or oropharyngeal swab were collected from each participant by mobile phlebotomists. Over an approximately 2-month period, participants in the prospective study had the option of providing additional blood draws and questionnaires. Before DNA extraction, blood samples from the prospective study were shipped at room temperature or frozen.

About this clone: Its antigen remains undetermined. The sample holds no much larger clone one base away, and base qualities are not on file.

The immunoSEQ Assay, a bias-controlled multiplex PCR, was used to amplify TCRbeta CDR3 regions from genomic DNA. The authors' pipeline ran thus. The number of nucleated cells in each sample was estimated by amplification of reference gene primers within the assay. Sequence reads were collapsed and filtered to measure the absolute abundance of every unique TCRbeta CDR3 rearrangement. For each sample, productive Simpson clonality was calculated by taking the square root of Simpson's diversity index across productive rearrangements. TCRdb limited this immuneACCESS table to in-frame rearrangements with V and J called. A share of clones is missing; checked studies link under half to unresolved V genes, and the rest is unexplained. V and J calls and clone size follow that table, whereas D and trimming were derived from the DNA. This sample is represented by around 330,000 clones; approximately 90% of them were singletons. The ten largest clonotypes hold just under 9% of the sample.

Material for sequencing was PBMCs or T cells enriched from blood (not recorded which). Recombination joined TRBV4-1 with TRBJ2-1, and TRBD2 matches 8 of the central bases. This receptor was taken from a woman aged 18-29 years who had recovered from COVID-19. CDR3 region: CASSQVFASGFSYNEQFF. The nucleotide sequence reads TGCGCCAGCAGCCAAGTGTTCGCTAGCGGGTTCTCCTACAATGAGCAGTTCTTC.